Listed below are T cell receptor beta chains from one sample, sequenced in a study of blood T cells in healthy people across ages. TCRdb recomputed calls from the 5' RACE reads with MiXCR, one row per CDR3 protein. The table lists about 1.8 million distinct CDR3 sequences, around 48% of them singletons. Sequenced sample: blood. These receptors came from a woman in her 40s in good health. The conserved cysteine and the conserved F or W are not part of the CDR3 here. Fields, in order: J gene, V gene, CDR3 protein.

TRBJ2-7	TRBV27	ASSLGGQGRTYEQY
TRBJ2-7	TRBV7-9	ASRERGSYEQY
TRBJ2-5	TRBV6-1	ASSLRRLAGGMWQETQY
TRBJ2-5	TRBV4-3	ASSQDNPGVGETQY
TRBJ1-1	TRBV6-2/TRBV6-3	ASSYVARAGTEAF
TRBJ2-3	TRBV27	ASTSLAAAGTDTQY
TRBJ2-5	TRBV3-1	ASSQDSRWETQY
TRBJ2-5	TRBV27	ATARTGGFWGGDQETQY
TRBJ1-5	TRBV28	ASSLPREQPQH
TRBJ2-7	TRBV4-3	ASSQDLAWEQY
TRBJ2-3	TRBV5-1	ASEGESTDTQY
TRBJ2-5	TRBV24-1	TTSDYGADRRTQETQY
TRBJ2-7	TRBV7-2	ARSSSRDRGGYEQY
TRBJ1-6	TRBV28	ASSSRGGLTPLH
TRBJ2-1	TRBV14	ASSQVQVNEQF
TRBJ1-2	TRBV7-2	ASSEDWVRRINYGYT
TRBJ2-3	TRBV28	ASSFRGGATDTQY
TRBJ2-1	TRBV11-2	ASSPSRASGGVEQF
TRBJ1-2	TRBV28	ASSHLTEANYGYT
TRBJ2-3	TRBV20-1	SARDLPSGVTDTQY
TRBJ2-5	TRBV12-3/TRBV12-4	ASHRDAQTQY
TRBJ1-1	TRBV28	ASSSPGQLAGPEAF
TRBJ2-1	TRBV9	ASTSGGADEQF
TRBJ1-6	TRBV9	ASSVTGNSPLH
TRBJ1-6	TRBV5-1	ASSDRDGSPLH
TRBJ1-5	TRBV7-2	ASSASNSNQPQH
TRBJ1-2	TRBV15	ATSGELYGYT
TRBJ1-5	TRBV7-2	ASSPLGREVLDQPQH
TRBJ1-2	TRBV15	ATSRDRQGGYGYT
TRBJ2-1	TRBV4-2	ASSQDLGLAGGNSYNEQF
TRBJ2-1	TRBV12-3/TRBV12-4	ASSFSGATCNEQF
TRBJ1-3	TRBV6-2/TRBV6-3	ATQGARQGLSGNTIY
TRBJ2-7	TRBV3-1	ASSRGLAGGRAYEQY
TRBJ2-5	TRBV7-2	ASSTVWGGGETQY
TRBJ2-6	TRBV27	ASSLFAGQEMSGANVLT
TRBJ1-4	TRBV4-1	ASSQVSTGTNEKLF
TRBJ2-1	TRBV20-1	SARYLGYNEQF
TRBJ1-2	TRBV14	ASSQFRQEVYGYT
-	TRBV29-1	SVDYGTYEQY
TRBJ2-1	TRBV14	ASSPGGAGLYNEQF
TRBJ1-2	TRBV27	ASSLNTGLINYGYT
TRBJ1-2	TRBV28	ASSPHSNRERKRGYT
TRBJ2-1	TRBV27	ASSLLGGPRNEQF
TRBJ2-7	TRBV7-3	ASRQKRGQNYEQY
TRBJ2-7	TRBV6-2/TRBV6-3	ASRSSGGISYEQY
TRBJ2-7	TRBV4-2	ASSQETDRTYEQY
-	TRBV7-9	ASSPGHPGLAIETQY
TRBJ1-1	TRBV4-3	ASSQDRPDTNTEAF
TRBJ2-1	TRBV11-3	ASSYGLAGGLYNEQF
TRBJ2-7	TRBV7-2	ASSLAFSLFSYEQY
TRBJ2-5	TRBV2	ASSTVGETQY
TRBJ2-4	TRBV6-2/TRBV6-3	ASSSNHGTQVKNIQY
TRBJ2-3	TRBV12-3/TRBV12-4	ASSLGPLASDTQY
TRBJ2-6	TRBV5-6	ASSWMTGTIGTGANVLT
TRBJ2-4	TRBV14	ASSQATGNKTIQY